The clone carrying this T cell receptor beta chain was detected only a few times. Its antigen remains unknown. These data originate in a study of beta chain features in type 1 diabetes. Expressed TCRB transcripts got sequenced, as all isolated RNA was reverse transcribed. The table came from immunoSEQ multiplex PCR; TCRdb's copy has only in-frame clones and leaves some out. The sample contains around 250,000 clones, approximately 15% of which appear only once. Only one heparinised blood draw was taken per donor, and its volume averaged around 120 mL. Per germline, CDR1 MNHEY and CDR2 SVGAGI. The CDR3 is 16 amino acids. V shed 1 base and J shed 4 bases, with 16 bases lying between them. Whole-study results and caveats: For Type 1 diabetes patients, all four CD4+ subsets carried TCRB CDR3s that were moderately but significantly shorter.

The TCR comes from a man aged 30 to 45 with type 1 diabetes. Material for sequencing was naive CD4+ T cells from blood. This chain uses TRBV6-5 with TRBJ1-1, with unresolved D. For the CDR3, the DNA is TGTGCCAGCAGTTACTATTCTCGGGGAGAAGGCACTGAAGCTTTCTTT. This gives the protein CASSYYSRGEGTEAFF.